This T cell receptor beta chain was retrieved from a study of blood T cell repertoires in COVID-19. About the study: Samples representing acute and convalescent COVID-19 were sourced from the United States, Italy and Spain. From T cells, B-cell-depleted T cells, or PBMCs came the material, which was cDNA or gDNA.

Trimming took off 0 bases at V and 7 bases at J, with 13 bases between the two ends. This CDR3 region has 15 residues. CDR1 is MGHRA, CDR2 YSYEKL, per germline. Per the original data handling: By means of reference gene primer amplification, nucleated cell counts were estimated. Libraries were prepared by immunoSEQ multiplex PCR; TCRdb keeps only in-frame clonotypes and omits some of them. Clone size and the V and J calls come from that table; the DNA yielded D and trimming. The sample holds approximately 74,000 clones, approximately 86% seen once. The sequencing input was peripheral blood. The V gene is TRBV4-1, the J gene TRBJ1-5; maybe TRBD1 (5 bases). This TCR came from a woman aged 60 to 75 with acute or convalescent COVID-19. The CDR3, as DNA: TGCGCCAGCAGCCAAGATTCACAGGACCAGCAGCCCCAGCATTTT. The encoded protein is CASSQDSQDQQPQHF.